The 15 T cell receptor beta chains below come from one sample, sequenced in a study of early T cells in non-severe SARS-CoV-2 infection. TCRdb redid the calling of the 5' RACE reads with MiXCR, one entry per CDR3 protein. The profile shows tens of thousands of distinct CDR3 sequences, about 10% of them singletons. Sequenced input: whole blood. These receptors originate from an adult who was a healthcare worker with PCR-confirmed SARS-CoV-2 infection or an uninfected control (not recorded which).

This clonotype has only a few counts. The V and J genes are TRBV20-1 and TRBJ1-3; D unresolved. Germline lookup yields CDR1 DFQATT and CDR2 SNEGSKA (reference sequence). Trimming stripped 1 base from V and 2 bases from J, with 9 bases between. The CDR3 is made up of 14 amino acids. CDR3 residues: CSARAGGTGNTIYF. The CDR3 nucleotides are TGCAGTGCTAGAGCGGGAGGAACTGGAAACACCATATATTTT.

This clonotype was counted ten times or more. This rearrangement joins TRBV3-1 to TRBJ2-3; 12 bases are a match to TRBD2. CDR1 is LGHDT, CDR2 YNNKEL, per germline (reference sequence). The J segment lost 6 bases and the V segment lost 4 bases, leaving 14 bases of the junction unmatched. This CDR3 contains 18 residues. The CDR3 protein is CASSRGLAGPTVGDTQYF. The CDR3 coding sequence is TGTGCCAGCAGCCGCGGACTAGCGGGGCCGACCGTAGGGGATACGCAGTATTTT.

Many counts were recorded for this clonotype. V is TRBV27 and J is TRBJ2-4; D uncertain. CDR1 is MNHEY and CDR2 is SMNVEV in the germline V gene (reference sequence). The CDR3 extends over 14 amino acids. V lost 4 bases and J 10 bases, leaving 17 bases between the germline ends. This CDR3 reads CASSSPARKAIQYF. In DNA, the CDR3 is TGTGCCAGCAGTTCCCCCGCGCGGAAGGCTATTCAGTACTTC.

The chain joins TRBV2 to TRBJ1-1, with no clear D. Germline values: CDR1 SNHLY, CDR2 FYNNEI. There are 12 residues in the CDR3. V was trimmed by 8 bases and J by 5 bases, leaving 12 bases between them. The chain's CDR3 is CASSNSKTEAFF. The CDR3 coding sequence is TGTGCCAGCTCTAACTCGAAGACTGAAGCTTTCTTT.

This clonotype occurred many times. The DNA for the CDR3 is TGTGCCAGCAGCTTGGACTGGGGATCGGTTGAGCAGTTCTTC. Its protein product is CASSLDWGSVEQFF. The chain uses TRBV7-6 and TRBJ2-1, with D possibly being TRBD2 (5 bases). The CDR3 has 14 residues. Germline V CDR1 and CDR2: SGHVS, FNYEAQ. V was pared by 3 bases and J by 9 bases, with 15 bases between.

The chain combines TRBV5-4 with TRBJ2-7, with D perhaps matching TRBD2 (6 bases). Germline V gene lookup returns CDR1 SGHNT and CDR2 YYREEE (reference sequence). The V end was cut by 3 bases, the J end by 5 bases, with 15 bases between. The CDR3 length is 14 residues. The CDR3 here is CASSWRGRDHEQYF. DNA for the CDR3: TGTGCCAGCAGCTGGAGGGGCAGGGACCACGAGCAGTACTTC. Full variable domain (rest looked up from reference TRBV5-4 and TRBJ2-7): ETGVTQSPTHLIKTRGQQVTLRCSSQSGHNTVSWYQQALGQGPQFIFQYYREEENGRGNFPPRFSGLQFPNYSSELNVNALELDDSALYLCASSWRGRDHEQYFGPGTRLTVT.

The chain uses TRBV15 and TRBJ2-5; the match to TRBD1 covers 10 bases. CDR3 length: 15 residues. Germline trimming cut 3 bases from V and 5 bases from J; bases unmatched to any gene: 6. Per germline, CDR1 LNHNV and CDR2 YYDKDF (reference sequence). CDR3 DNA: TGTGCCACCAGCAGCCGGACAGGGGGTGGGGAGACCCAGTACTTC. It codes for CATSSRTGGGETQYF.

The chain employs TRBV5-6 and TRBJ2-5; D is unresolved. Germline-derived CDR1 and CDR2 are SGHDT and YYEEEE. V was trimmed by 2 bases and J by 2 bases, leaving 10 bases between them. The CDR3 covers 14 residues. CDR3 amino acids: CASSFDGRQETQYF. The CDR3 DNA sequence: TGTGCCAGCAGCTTTGATGGCAGACAAGAGACCCAGTACTTC.

This clonotype was picked up many times. V and J are TRBV7-6 and TRBJ1-4; no firm D call. CDR1 SGHVS and CDR2 FNYEAQ come from the germline V gene. The CDR3 totals 12 residues. Trimming removed 4 bases from V and 6 bases from J, with 6 bases in between. The CDR3 DNA sequence: TGTGCCAGCAGCTCAAGAGATGAAAAACTGTTTTTT. Translating it yields CASSSRDEKLFF.

In this sample, this clonotype turned up many times. The chain combines TRBV4-2 with TRBJ2-5, with D tentatively TRBD2 (5 bases). Trimming pared 4 bases from V and 2 bases from J, leaving 14 bases between. Germline CDR1 LGHNA, CDR2 YNFKEQ. This CDR3 comprises 15 residues. The chain's CDR3 is CASSPKALVQETQYF. DNA for the CDR3: TGTGCCAGCAGCCCAAAGGCACTAGTTCAAGAGACCCAGTACTTC.

Many counts were recorded for this clonotype. The chain employs TRBV7-2 and TRBJ1-1; TRBD1 matches 7 bases. Germline lookup yields CDR1 SGHTA and CDR2 FQGNSA. With V trimmed by 5 bases and J by 2 bases, 5 bases remained unmatched. This CDR3 region has 14 residues. CDR3 bases: TGTGCCAGCAGCAGGGGGCAGGGCAACACTGAAGCTTTCTTT. This sequence encodes CASSRGQGNTEAFF.

This clonotype showed up just a few times. The chain combines TRBV29-1 with TRBJ2-3; no clear D gene. The CDR3 loop spans 13 amino acids. The V end lost 6 bases, the J end lost 5 bases, and 15 bases lay between the germline ends. In germline, CDR1 is SQVTM, CDR2 ANQGSEA. CDR3 region: CSVPGNYEDTQYF. CDR3 DNA sequence: TGCAGCGTCCCGGGCAACTATGAAGATACGCAGTATTTT.

This clonotype was recorded once. The chain joins TRBV29-1 to TRBJ1-4, with D tentatively TRBD1 (5 bases). V lost 4 bases and J lost 7, with 13 bases in between. This CDR3 spans 13 amino acids. Germline V CDR1 and CDR2: SQVTM, ANQGSEA. Written as DNA, the CDR3 is TGCAGCGTTGTACGGGGGTCGGGTGAAAAACTGTTTTTT. Its protein is CSVVRGSGEKLFF.

In its sample, this clonotype was seen a few times. The chain employs TRBV6-1 and TRBJ1-5; TRBD1 aligns across 7 bases. V dropped 7 bases and J dropped 6; count of bases not matched to a gene: 9. CDR1 and CDR2 from the germline V gene are MNHNS and SASEGT. The CDR3 consists of 14 residues. The CDR3 spells CASIGGWDSQPQHF. CDR3 bases: TGTGCCAGCATCGGGGGTTGGGACAGTCAGCCCCAGCATTTT.

DNA of the CDR3: TGTGCCAACCAACTAGCGGGAATAGCAGATACGCAGTATTTT. It is translated as CANQLAGIADTQYF. The chain couples TRBV6-4 to TRBJ2-3, with TRBD2 matching 10 bases. J was trimmed by 4 bases and V by 10 bases; bases with no gene match: 8. The CDR3 spans 14 residues. Germline CDR1 and CDR2: MRHNA and SNTAGT.